A selection of T cell receptor beta chains follows, all from one sample in a study of cytomegalovirus exposure and HLA in healthy donors. The protocol was immunoSEQ multiplex PCR, while the TCRdb copy is restricted to in-frame clones and leaves out a portion. This sample has 85,000 to 100,000 clones, with 55% to 75% found just once. The sequenced material came from PBMCs. The receptors shown here come from a man between 60 and 75 years old in good health and CMV-seronegative. The CDR3 runs from the conserved cysteine through the conserved F or W. A D gene is named only where the DNA matches it firmly. A clone size is listed for some rows: how often the clone was seen (once, few, many), or a class if it is expanded.

j_call	v_call	d_call	clone_size	cdr3_aa	cdr3_nt
TRBJ1-2	TRBV28	TRBD1	.	CASSFTTGGSGGYTF	TGTGCCAGCAGTTTTACGACAGGGGGAAGTGGTGGCTACACCTTC
TRBJ2-7	TRBV7-7	TRBD2	few	CASSLAAGGLNEQYF	TGTGCTAGCAGCTTGGCTGCGGGGGGGCTTAACGAGCAGTACTTC
TRBJ2-2	TRBV21-1	.	few	CASTGQKGNNRELFF	TGTGCCAGCACCGGACAGAAAGGGAATAACAGGGAGCTGTTTTTT
TRBJ2-4	TRBV9	TRBD2	.	CASSVGVVGREPRDKNIQYF	TGTGCCAGCAGCGTAGGAGTCGTTGGGCGGGAGCCGCGGGACAAAAACATTCAGTACTTC
TRBJ1-1	TRBV29-1	.	.	CSVEESGKTEAFF	TGCAGCGTTGAAGAATCGGGGAAGACTGAAGCTTTCTTT
TRBJ1-5	TRBV21-1	.	few	CASSKTLGAGDPNQPQHF	TGTGCCAGCAGCAAAACCCTTGGGGCAGGGGACCCGAATCAGCCCCAGCATTTT
TRBJ2-5	TRBV7-7	.	.	CASSLEWARQETQYF	TGTGCTAGCAGCTTAGAGTGGGCCAGACAAGAGACCCAGTACTTC
TRBJ1-1	TRBV30	.	once	CAWSMDRLNTEAFF	TGTGCCTGGAGTATGGACAGATTGAACACTGAAGCTTTCTTT
TRBJ2-3	TRBV11-3	.	.	CASSAEALTDTQYF	TGTGCCAGCAGCGCGGAGGCCCTCACAGATACGCAGTATTTT
TRBJ2-7	TRBV5-6	TRBD1	.	CASSLPDRASYEQYF	TGTGCCAGCAGCTTGCCCGACAGGGCTTCCTACGAGCAGTACTTC
TRBJ1-5	TRBV7-8	TRBD1	.	CASSLGDRGSNQPQHF	TGTGCCAGCAGCTTAGGGGACAGGGGTAGCAATCAGCCCCAGCATTTT
TRBJ2-1	TRBV5-1	TRBD2	.	CASSPHGQRGNNEQFF	TGCGCCAGCAGCCCACACGGTCAGCGGGGAAACAATGAGCAGTTCTTC